This T cell receptor beta chain emerged from a study of T-cell reconstitution after alpha-beta-depleted transplantation in children. TCRbeta library preparation incorporated unique molecular identifiers. Each CDR3 protein gets one entry after TCRdb re-called the PCR reads with MiXCR. The table shows about 600,000 distinct CDR3 sequences, with about 11% occurring only once. Germline V lookup: CDR1 MNHEY, CDR2 SVGEGT. The CDR3 runs 13 residues. V was pared by 9 bases and J by 3 bases, with 9 bases between. This clonotype was seen a few times. This receptor was taken from a human donor who donated a stem cell graft to a child with acute myeloid leukemia. This specimen was PBMCs from the stem cell graft donor, taken from the stem cell graft. The J gene is TRBJ2-6, the V gene TRBV6-2 or TRBV6-3; no clear D. The CDR3 bases are TGTGCCAGTCGGGCTCATGGGGCCAACGTCCTGACTTTC. Protein sequence: CASRAHGANVLTF.